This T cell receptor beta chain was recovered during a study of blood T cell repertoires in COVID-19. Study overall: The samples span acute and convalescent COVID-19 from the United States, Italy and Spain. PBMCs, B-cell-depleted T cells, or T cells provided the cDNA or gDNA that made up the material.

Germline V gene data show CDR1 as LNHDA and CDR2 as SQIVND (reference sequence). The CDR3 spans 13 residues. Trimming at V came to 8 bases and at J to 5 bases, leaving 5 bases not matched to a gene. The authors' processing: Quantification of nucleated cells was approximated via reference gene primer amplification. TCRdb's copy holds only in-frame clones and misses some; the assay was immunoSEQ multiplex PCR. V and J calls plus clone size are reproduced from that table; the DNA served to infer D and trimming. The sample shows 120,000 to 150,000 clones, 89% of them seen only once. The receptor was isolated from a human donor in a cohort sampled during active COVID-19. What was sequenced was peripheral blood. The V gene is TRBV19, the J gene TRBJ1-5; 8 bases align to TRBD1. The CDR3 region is CASAQGADQPQHF. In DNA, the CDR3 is TGTGCCAGTGCGCAGGGGGCTGATCAGCCCCAGCATTTT.